These T cell receptor beta chains were read from a single sample in a study of T-cell memory formation after mild COVID-19. One entry per CDR3 protein results from TCRdb running MiXCR on the 5' RACE reads. This table has 58,000 or so distinct CDR3 sequences, around a quarter appearing once. Input material: PBMCs or a T cell subset sorted from them (not recorded which). The receptors come from a man younger than 30 who had mild COVID-19 (a few samples of this study predate the infection). Cell type and time point are not known. Each CDR3 is given with its conserved first and last residue. The D gene is left open where the match is weak. Expanded clones get a size class; other rows say once, few or many, or leave the size out.

D: -
size: -
V: TRBV6-6
J: TRBJ2-3
DNA: TGTGCCAGCAGTTCGGGGGGCCTCACAGATACGCAGTATTTT
CDR3: CASSSGGLTDTQYF

D: -
size: -
V: TRBV9
J: TRBJ2-1
DNA: TGTGCCAGCAGCGTCTACGGGGTCAATGAGCAGTTCTTC
CDR3: CASSVYGVNEQFF

D: TRBD2
size: many
V: TRBV4-2
J: TRBJ2-7
DNA: TGTGCCAGCAGCCAAGGCTCCGGGGGGGAGTACTACGAGCAGTACTTC
CDR3: CASSQGSGGEYYEQYF

D: -
size: -
V: TRBV7-2
J: TRBJ2-2
DNA: TGTGCCAGCAGCTTTACGACAGGGAACACCGGGGAGCTGTTTTTT
CDR3: CASSFTTGNTGELFF

D: -
size: few
V: TRBV21-1
J: TRBJ2-1
DNA: TGTGCCAGCAGCAAAGAAGGGGCGAGCTCCTACAATGAGCAGTTCTTC
CDR3: CASSKEGASSYNEQFF

D: -
size: -
V: TRBV4-1
J: TRBJ2-5
DNA: TGCGCCAGCAGCCAAGGAGAAGAAAAGGCGACCCAGTACTTC
CDR3: CASSQGEEKATQYF

D: -
size: -
V: TRBV2
J: TRBJ2-1
DNA: TGTGCCAGCCTGACAGGATACAATGAGCAGTTCTTC
CDR3: CASLTGYNEQFF

D: -
size: few
V: TRBV7-9
J: TRBJ1-4
DNA: TGTGCCAGCAGCTTGGATGAAAAACTGTTTTTT
CDR3: CASSLDEKLFF

D: -
size: -
V: TRBV7-3
J: TRBJ2-3
DNA: TGTGCCAGCAGCCCAGGGGCCAGCCAGTATTTT
CDR3: CASSPGASQYF

D: -
size: -
V: TRBV6-2/TRBV6-3
J: TRBJ1-5
DNA: TGTGCCAGCAGTTATCGAGGGCCGAATCAGCCCCAGCATTTT
CDR3: CASSYRGPNQPQHF

D: -
size: -
V: TRBV18
J: TRBJ2-3
DNA: TGTGCCAGCCGTCTGTCAGATACGCAGTATTTT
CDR3: CASRLSDTQYF

D: -
size: few
V: TRBV4-1
J: TRBJ1-1
DNA: TGCGCCAGCAGCCAAGATTCGCGGGTAGCAGCTTTCTTT
CDR3: CASSQDSRVAAFF

D: -
size: many
V: TRBV20-1
J: TRBJ2-1
DNA: TGCAGTGCCCCCCCGGATAGGGATCACACCACTGAGCAGTTCTTC
CDR3: CSAPPDRDHTTEQFF

D: -
size: -
V: TRBV19
J: TRBJ2-2
DNA: TGTGCCAGTAGTATGGGGCAGGGCCACGTCCGGGAGCTGTTTTTT
CDR3: CASSMGQGHVRELFF

D: -
size: few
V: TRBV6-2/TRBV6-3
J: TRBJ1-1
DNA: TGTGCCACCAAACCAGGTGACAGCCAGGAAGCTTTCTTT
CDR3: CATKPGDSQEAFF

D: -
size: -
V: TRBV5-1
J: TRBJ1-3
DNA: TGCGCCAGCAGCCAGACAGACTCTGGAAACACCATATATTTT
CDR3: CASSQTDSGNTIYF

D: -
size: medium-sized
V: TRBV4-3
J: TRBJ2-4
DNA: TGCGCCAGCAGCCAAGATTTCGGGGGGCCAAACATTCAGTACTTC
CDR3: CASSQDFGGPNIQYF

D: -
size: few
V: TRBV6-2/TRBV6-3
J: TRBJ1-1
DNA: TGTGCCAGCAGCCCGGACGGTCGCCCTGAAGCTTTCTTT
CDR3: CASSPDGRPEAFF

D: -
size: -
V: TRBV12-3/TRBV12-4
J: TRBJ2-1
DNA: TGTGCCAGCAGTTTTTCTGTTTGGCGGCCGGGCAATGAGCAGTTCTTC
CDR3: CASSFSVWRPGNEQFF

D: TRBD2
size: few
V: TRBV4-3
J: TRBJ2-7
DNA: TGCGCCAGCAGCCAAGATAGCGGGGCCTACGAGCAGTACTTC
CDR3: CASSQDSGAYEQYF

D: -
size: -
V: TRBV6-2/TRBV6-3
J: TRBJ2-2
DNA: TGTGCCAGCAGGGGACTCCGCACCGGGGAGCTGTTTTTT
CDR3: CASRGLRTGELFF

D: TRBD1
size: -
V: TRBV6-2/TRBV6-3
J: TRBJ2-5
DNA: TGTGCCAGCAGTTCACCCAGGGGGAACCAAGAGACCCAGTACTTC
CDR3: CASSSPRGNQETQYF

D: -
size: -
V: TRBV7-3
J: TRBJ1-1
DNA: TGTGCCAGCAGCTTAAAAGTCGGGAGGAACACTGAAGCTTTCTTT
CDR3: CASSLKVGRNTEAFF

D: TRBD1
size: -
V: TRBV5-1
J: TRBJ1-5
DNA: TGCGCCAGCAGCTTGGGGGACAGGGATGGTCAGCCCCAGCATTTT
CDR3: CASSLGDRDGQPQHF

D: TRBD2
size: few
V: TRBV12-3/TRBV12-4
J: TRBJ2-3
DNA: TGTGCCAGCAGCCCTCTAGGGAGGGCAGATACGCAGTATTTT
CDR3: CASSPLGRADTQYF

D: -
size: -
V: TRBV7-9
J: TRBJ2-1
DNA: TGTGCCAGCAGCCCATCGTCGCTAGTACCAAATGAGCAGTTCTTC
CDR3: CASSPSSLVPNEQFF

D: -
size: -
V: TRBV3-1
J: TRBJ2-1
DNA: TGTGCCAGCAGCCAAGTAGGCAGCGAGCAGTTCTTC
CDR3: CASSQVGSEQFF

D: TRBD1
size: few
V: TRBV10-3
J: TRBJ2-7
DNA: TGTGCCATCAGGGGGACAGCGTTGCCTCGCGAGCAGTACTTC
CDR3: CAIRGTALPREQYF

D: -
size: -
V: TRBV7-9
J: TRBJ1-4
DNA: TGTGCCAGCAGTTTCGGGACAACAAATGAAAAACTGTTTTTT
CDR3: CASSFGTTNEKLFF

D: -
size: -
V: TRBV4-1
J: TRBJ2-5
DNA: TGCGCCAGCAGCCAAGATCAATCAGGTCAAGAGACCCAGTACTTC
CDR3: CASSQDQSGQETQYF

D: -
size: -
V: TRBV24-1
J: TRBJ2-3
DNA: TGTGCCATCAGTGAGGGGGGGCAAGGCACAGATACGCAGTATTTT
CDR3: CAISEGGQGTDTQYF

D: TRBD1
size: -
V: TRBV11-2
J: TRBJ2-1
DNA: TGTGCCAGCAGGGGACAGCTGAATGAGCAGTTCTTC
CDR3: CASRGQLNEQFF

D: -
size: -
V: TRBV19
J: TRBJ1-5
DNA: TGTGCCAGTAGCCCACCAGCGACAAATCAGCCCCAGCATTTT
CDR3: CASSPPATNQPQHF

D: -
size: few
V: TRBV12-3/TRBV12-4
J: TRBJ2-3
DNA: TGTGCCAGCAGTTCCCGGGCCCAAGCCCATACGCAGTATTTT
CDR3: CASSSRAQAHTQYF

D: -
size: -
V: TRBV4-3
J: TRBJ1-1
DNA: TGCGCCAGCAGCCAAGCCAGCCCGGGGCATGGGAACACTGAAGCTTTCTTT
CDR3: CASSQASPGHGNTEAFF

D: -
size: few
V: TRBV7-9
J: TRBJ2-2
DNA: TGTGCCAGCAGCACCGGCAGGGCTCGTAACACCGGGGAGCTGTTTTTT
CDR3: CASSTGRARNTGELFF

D: TRBD2
size: -
V: TRBV4-3
J: TRBJ2-3
DNA: TGCGCCAGCAGCCAGGGACTAGCGGGGGACACCGATACGCAGTATTTT
CDR3: CASSQGLAGDTDTQYF

D: TRBD1
size: -
V: TRBV6-5
J: TRBJ2-3
DNA: TGTGCCAGCACCCAGGACAGGGGGCACGCAGATACGCAGTATTTT
CDR3: CASTQDRGHADTQYF

D: -
size: few
V: TRBV12-3/TRBV12-4
J: TRBJ2-7
DNA: TGTGCCAGCAGTTTAGCGGGGGCCGAGCAGTACTTC
CDR3: CASSLAGAEQYF

D: TRBD2
size: -
V: TRBV15
J: TRBJ2-1
DNA: TGTGCCACCAGCAGAGAGGGGACTAGCGGCTACAATGAGCAGTTCTTC
CDR3: CATSREGTSGYNEQFF

D: TRBD2
size: -
V: TRBV6-5
J: TRBJ2-3
DNA: TGTGCCAGCTCCCTAGCGGGGGGATCGCAGGATACGCAGTATTTT
CDR3: CASSLAGGSQDTQYF

D: -
size: few
V: TRBV12-5
J: TRBJ2-6
DNA: TGTGCTAGTGGTTTGGTACTGAGTCCGCCAACAGCGTCTGGGGCCAACGTCCTGACTTTC
CDR3: CASGLVLSPPTASGANVLTF

D: -
size: few
V: TRBV15
J: TRBJ2-5
DNA: TGTGCCACCAGCGGATATCGGGAGCAAGAGACCCAGTACTTC
CDR3: CATSGYREQETQYF

D: -
size: few
V: TRBV6-6
J: TRBJ2-1
DNA: TGTGCCAGCACCAATCCCACACCGAATGAGCAGTTCTTC
CDR3: CASTNPTPNEQFF

D: TRBD2
size: few
V: TRBV6-2/TRBV6-3
J: TRBJ2-1
DNA: TGTGCCAGCAGTTACGCGGCTGGGACTATCTCCTCCACTGAGCAGTTCTTC
CDR3: CASSYAAGTISSTEQFF

D: -
size: -
V: TRBV20-1
J: TRBJ2-2
DNA: TGCAGTGCTAGGAGGGGAACTTACACCGGGGAGCTGTTTTTT
CDR3: CSARRGTYTGELFF

D: -
size: few
V: TRBV7-6
J: TRBJ2-3
DNA: TGTGCCAGCAGCTCCCCCGGCGGGGCCACAGATACGCAGTATTTT
CDR3: CASSSPGGATDTQYF

D: -
size: many
V: TRBV6-5
J: TRBJ2-2
DNA: TGTGCCAGCAGCCCAGGGGTTCCGGCCACCGGGGAGCTGTTTTTT
CDR3: CASSPGVPATGELFF

D: TRBD2
size: -
V: TRBV7-7
J: TRBJ2-1
DNA: TGTGCTAGCAGCTTAGGTCAAGCGGGGGGGACTTACAATGAGCAGTTCTTC
CDR3: CASSLGQAGGTYNEQFF

D: TRBD2
size: few
V: TRBV4-3
J: TRBJ2-7
DNA: TGCGCCAGCAGCCAAGATGATTACGCGGGGGGCTACGAGCAGTACTTC
CDR3: CASSQDDYAGGYEQYF

D: TRBD1
size: few
V: TRBV29-1
J: TRBJ2-5
DNA: TGCAGCGCATCAAATGGACAGGGATGGATCCAAGAGACCCAGTACTTC
CDR3: CSASNGQGWIQETQYF

D: -
size: -
V: TRBV4-1
J: TRBJ2-7
DNA: TGCGCCAGCAGCCAACCCCCGGGTAGCTCCTACGAGCAGTACTTC
CDR3: CASSQPPGSSYEQYF

D: TRBD1
size: -
V: TRBV10-3
J: TRBJ2-6
DNA: TGTGCCATCAGGGATCCACAGGGGATTAGCGCCCGCTCTGGGGCCAACGTCCTGACTTTC
CDR3: CAIRDPQGISARSGANVLTF

D: TRBD2
size: -
V: TRBV6-1
J: TRBJ2-1
DNA: TGTGCCAGCGTACCCCTCGGGGGGTTAAACAATGAGCAGTTCTTC
CDR3: CASVPLGGLNNEQFF